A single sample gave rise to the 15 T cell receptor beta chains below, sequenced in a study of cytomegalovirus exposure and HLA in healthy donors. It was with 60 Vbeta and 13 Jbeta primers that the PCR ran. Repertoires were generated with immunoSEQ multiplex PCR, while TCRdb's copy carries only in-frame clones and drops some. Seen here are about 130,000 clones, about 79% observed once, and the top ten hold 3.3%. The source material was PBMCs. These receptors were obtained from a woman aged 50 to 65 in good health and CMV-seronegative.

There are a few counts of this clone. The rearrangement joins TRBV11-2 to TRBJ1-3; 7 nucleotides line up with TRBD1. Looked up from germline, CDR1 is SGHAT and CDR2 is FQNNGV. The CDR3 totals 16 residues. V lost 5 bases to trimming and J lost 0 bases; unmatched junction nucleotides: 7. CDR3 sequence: CASSPQWDSSGNTIYF. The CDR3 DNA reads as TGTGCCAGCAGCCCGCAGTGGGACAGCTCTGGAAACACCATATATTTT.

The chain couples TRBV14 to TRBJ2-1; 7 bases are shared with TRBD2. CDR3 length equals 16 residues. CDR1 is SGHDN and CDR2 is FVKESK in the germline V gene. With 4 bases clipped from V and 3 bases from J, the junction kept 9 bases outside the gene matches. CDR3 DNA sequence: TGTGCCAGCAGCCCGACGGGGCGGGAGTACTACAATGAGCAGTTCTTC. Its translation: CASSPTGREYYNEQFF.

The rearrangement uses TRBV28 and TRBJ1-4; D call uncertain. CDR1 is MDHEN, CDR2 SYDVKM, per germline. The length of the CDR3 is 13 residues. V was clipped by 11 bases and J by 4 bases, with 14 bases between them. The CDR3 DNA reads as TGTGCCTTAGGAGGGCTAGATAATGAAAAACTGTTTTTT. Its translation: CALGGLDNEKLFF.

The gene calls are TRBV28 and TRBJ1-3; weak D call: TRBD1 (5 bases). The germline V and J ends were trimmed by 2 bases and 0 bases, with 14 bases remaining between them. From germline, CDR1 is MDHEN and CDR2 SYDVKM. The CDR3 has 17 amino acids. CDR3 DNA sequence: TGTGCCAGCAGTTTACAGGGTCAAATATTCTCTGGAAACACCATATATTTT. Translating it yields CASSLQGQIFSGNTIYF.

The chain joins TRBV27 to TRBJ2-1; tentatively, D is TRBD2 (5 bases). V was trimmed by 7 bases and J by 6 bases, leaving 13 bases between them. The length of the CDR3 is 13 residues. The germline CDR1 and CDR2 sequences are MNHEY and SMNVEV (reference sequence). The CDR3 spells CASKLSAANEQFF. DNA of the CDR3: TGTGCCAGCAAGCTGTCAGCGGCCAATGAGCAGTTCTTC.

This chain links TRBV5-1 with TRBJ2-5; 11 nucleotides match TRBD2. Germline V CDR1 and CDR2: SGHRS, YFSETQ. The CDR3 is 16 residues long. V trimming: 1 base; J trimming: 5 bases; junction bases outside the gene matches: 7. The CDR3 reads CASSLTLAGEGETQYF. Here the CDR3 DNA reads TGCGCCAGCAGCTTGACACTAGCGGGAGAGGGCGAGACCCAGTACTTC.

CDR3 nucleotides: TGTGCCAGCAGTTTACGTGGGACAGTGGACGAGCAGTACTTC. It yields the protein CASSLRGTVDEQYF. The gene calls are TRBV27 and TRBJ2-7, with 7 bases fitting TRBD1. V gave up 2 bases and J gave up 5 bases; unmatched junction bases: 6. Germline values: CDR1 MNHEY, CDR2 SMNVEV (reference sequence). CDR3 size: 14 residues.

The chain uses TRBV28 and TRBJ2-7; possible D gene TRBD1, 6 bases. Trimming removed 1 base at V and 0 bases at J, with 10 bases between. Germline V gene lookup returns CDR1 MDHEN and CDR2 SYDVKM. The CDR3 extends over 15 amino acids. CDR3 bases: TGTGCCAGCAGTTTATCAGGGGTCCACTCCTACGAGCAGTACTTC. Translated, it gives CASSLSGVHSYEQYF.

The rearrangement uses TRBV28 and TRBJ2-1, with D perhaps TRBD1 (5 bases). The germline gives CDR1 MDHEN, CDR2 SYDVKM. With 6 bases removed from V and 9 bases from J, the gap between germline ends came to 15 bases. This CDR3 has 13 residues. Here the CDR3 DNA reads TGTGCCAGCAGCGTTACTCAGGGAAGTGAGCAGTTCTTC. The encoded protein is CASSVTQGSEQFF.

This CDR3 is CASSYKGPNQPQHF. The CDR3, as DNA: TGTGCCAGCAGTTACAAGGGGCCTAATCAGCCCCAGCATTTT. V usage is TRBV6-6 and J usage is TRBJ1-5, with a weak D call TRBD1 (5 bases). The V gene's germline CDR1 is MNHNY and CDR2 SVGAGI (reference sequence). The V end was cut by 2 bases, the J end by 4 bases, with 9 bases between. CDR3 length equals 14 residues.

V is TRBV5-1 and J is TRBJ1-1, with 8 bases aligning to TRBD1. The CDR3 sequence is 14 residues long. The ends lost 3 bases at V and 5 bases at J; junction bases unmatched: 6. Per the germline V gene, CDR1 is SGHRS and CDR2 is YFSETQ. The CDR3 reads CASSSGQGGTEAFF. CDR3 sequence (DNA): TGCGCCAGCAGCTCTGGACAGGGAGGTACTGAAGCTTTCTTT.

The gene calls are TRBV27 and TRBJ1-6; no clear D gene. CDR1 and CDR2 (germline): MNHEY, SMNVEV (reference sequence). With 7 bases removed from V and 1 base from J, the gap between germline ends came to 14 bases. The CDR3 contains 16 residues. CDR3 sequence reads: CASTPRGYSYNSPLHF. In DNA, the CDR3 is TGTGCCAGCACCCCGAGAGGGTATTCCTATAATTCACCCCTCCACTTT.

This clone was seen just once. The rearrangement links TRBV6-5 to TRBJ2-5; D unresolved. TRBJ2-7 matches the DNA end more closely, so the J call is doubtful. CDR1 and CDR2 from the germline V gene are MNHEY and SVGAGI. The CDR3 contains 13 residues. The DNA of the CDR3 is TGTGCCAGCAGCGAGCCCTTCTCCTACGAGCAGTACTTC. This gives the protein CASSEPFSYEQYF.

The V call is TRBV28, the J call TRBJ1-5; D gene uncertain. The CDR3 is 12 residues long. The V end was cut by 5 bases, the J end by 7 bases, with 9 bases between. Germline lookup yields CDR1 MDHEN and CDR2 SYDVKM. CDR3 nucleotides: TGTGCCAGCAGTAGTAGGAGGCAGCCCCAGCATTTT. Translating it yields CASSSRRQPQHF.

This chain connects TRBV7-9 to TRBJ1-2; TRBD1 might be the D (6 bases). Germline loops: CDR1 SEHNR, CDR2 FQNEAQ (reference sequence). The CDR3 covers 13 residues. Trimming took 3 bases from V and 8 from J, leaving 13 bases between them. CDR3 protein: CASSFGGQLGYTF. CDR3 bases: TGTGCCAGCAGCTTCGGGGGGCAGTTGGGCTACACCTTC.